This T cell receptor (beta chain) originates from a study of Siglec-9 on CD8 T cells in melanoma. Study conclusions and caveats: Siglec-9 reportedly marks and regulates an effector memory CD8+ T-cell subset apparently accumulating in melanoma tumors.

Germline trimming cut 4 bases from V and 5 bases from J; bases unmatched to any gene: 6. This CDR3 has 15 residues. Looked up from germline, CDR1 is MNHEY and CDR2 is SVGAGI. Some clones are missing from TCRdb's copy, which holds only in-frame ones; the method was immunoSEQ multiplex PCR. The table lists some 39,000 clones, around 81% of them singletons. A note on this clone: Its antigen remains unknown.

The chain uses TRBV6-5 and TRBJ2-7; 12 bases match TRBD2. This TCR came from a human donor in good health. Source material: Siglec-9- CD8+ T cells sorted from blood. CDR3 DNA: TGTGCCAGCAGTTTACTAGCGGGGGGCAGGAACGAGCAGTACTTC. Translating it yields CASSLLAGGRNEQYF.